This T cell receptor beta chain appears in the sequencing data of a study of T cells after yellow fever vaccination. In the study overall: The SMART-Seq v4 Ultra Low Input method served to prepare the low-cell-number fractions.

Between the trimmed V and J ends, which lost 1 base and 4 bases, there was a span of 16 bases. This CDR3 region has 16 residues. Synthesis of TCR cDNA relied on 5'RACE template switching, which attached a universal primer site and UMIs. One entry per CDR3 protein results from TCRdb running MiXCR on the 5' RACE reads. The sample contains 500,000 to 650,000 distinct CDR3 sequences, around 12% of which appear only once. The chain couples TRBV12-3 or TRBV12-4 to TRBJ1-2; TRBD1 is a possible D gene (5 bases). This receptor was taken from a man younger than 45 who received the YFV17D yellow fever vaccine. This specimen was PBMCs, taken on the day of the yellow fever booster vaccination. CDR3 sequence reads: CASSLGQGGTFYGYTF. In nucleotides, the CDR3 is TGTGCCAGCAGTTTAGGGCAGGGTGGAACCTTCTATGGCTACACCTTC.